What follows are 26 T cell receptor beta chains derived from one specimen sequenced in a study of response to subunit inactivated influenza vaccine. TCRdb reanalysed the RT-PCR reads using MiXCR and keeps one entry per CDR3 protein. The sample has over 800,000 distinct CDR3 sequences, approximately 22% seen once. Source: PBMCs from blood, taken 5 days after vaccination. Receptor source: a man aged 45-65 years who received an inactivated influenza vaccine.

The chain employs TRBV2 and TRBJ1-4; 9 nucleotides agree with TRBD1. J gave up 7 bases and V 7 bases, and 4 bases lay outside the gene matches. The CDR3 length is 13 residues. The germline gives CDR1 SNHLY, CDR2 FYNNEI. The CDR3 DNA is TGTGCCAGCATACAGGGGGCGCGTGAAAAACTGTTTTTT. The encoded protein is CASIQGAREKLFF.

This clonotype has just a few counts. The V and J genes are TRBV5-1 and TRBJ1-6; a possible D gene is TRBD1 (6 bases). The length of the CDR3 is 15 residues. Per germline, CDR1 SGHRS and CDR2 YFSETQ. V was trimmed by 4 bases and J by 7 bases, leaving 15 bases between them. CDR3 bases: TGCGCCAGCAGCATCCAACAGGGTTCAAATTCACCCCTCCACTTT. Encoded protein: CASSIQQGSNSPLHF.

The chain has TRBV20-1 and TRBJ2-1, with 16 bases aligning to TRBD2. V shed 4 bases and J 7 bases; nucleotides not matched to a gene: 4. CDR1 and CDR2 (germline): DFQATT, SNEGSKA (reference sequence). There are 15 residues in the CDR3. The CDR3 DNA reads as TGCAGTGCTATGGGACTAGCGGGAGGGCCGAATGAGCAGTTCTTC. Protein: CSAMGLAGGPNEQFF.

This clonotype was counted at least ten times. The genes are TRBV6-5 and TRBJ1-6, with no clear D. V gave up 3 bases and J gave up 9 bases, with 9 bases separating them. The CDR3 length is 13 residues. Germline CDR1 MNHEY, CDR2 SVGAGI. CDR3 DNA sequence: TGTGCCAGCAGTTATGGGAGGGTTTCACCCCTCCACTTT. It is translated as CASSYGRVSPLHF.

This chain connects TRBV4-1 to TRBJ1-6; D remains ambiguous. Looked up from germline, CDR1 is MGHRA and CDR2 is YSYEKL. V was shortened by 1 base and J by 7 bases, with 8 bases between the two germline ends. This CDR3 region has 14 residues. This CDR3 is CASSQGRMNSPLHF. The CDR3 region has the DNA TGCGCCAGCAGCCAAGGTAGGATGAATTCACCCCTCCACTTT.

This clonotype was seen only a few times. This CDR3 is CASSYGLAPYEQYF. DNA for the CDR3: TGTGCCAGCAGCTACGGACTAGCCCCCTACGAGCAGTACTTC. This sequence joins TRBV6-2 or TRBV6-3 and TRBJ2-7; 8 nucleotides align to TRBD2. The ends lost 6 bases at V and 2 bases at J; junction bases unmatched: 6. The CDR3 totals 14 residues. Germline CDR1 is MNHEY and CDR2 is SVGEGT.

This clonotype was seen a handful of times. The chain employs TRBV12-3 or TRBV12-4 and TRBJ2-5, with D perhaps given as TRBD1 or TRBD2 (5 bases each). Trimming removed 2 bases at V and 4 bases at J, with 11 bases between. The CDR3 consists of 14 residues. The CDR3 DNA reads TGTGCCAGCAGTTTACTCCCGGGGCGAGAGACCCAGTACTTC. Its protein product is CASSLLPGRETQYF.

This clonotype was detected many times. DNA for the CDR3: TGTGCCAGCAGTCGCGAAGGGCAGGGAACCTACGAGCAGTACTTC. Translating it yields CASSREGQGTYEQYF. The chain links TRBV25-1 to TRBJ2-7; a weak D match, TRBD1 (5 bases). CDR3 length: 15 residues. In germline, CDR1 is MGHDK, CDR2 SYGVNS. V lost 5 bases to trimming and J lost 2 bases, with 16 bases between them.

This chain connects TRBV6-5 to TRBJ2-1; maybe TRBD1 (6 bases). V was pared by 2 bases and J by 5 bases, with 19 bases between. Germline-derived CDR1 and CDR2 are MNHEY and SVGAGI. This CDR3 contains 17 residues. CDR3 protein: CASSYKALVRGDNEQFF. As DNA, the CDR3 is TGTGCCAGCAGTTACAAGGCCTTGGTCAGGGGAGACAATGAGCAGTTCTTC.

Only a few counts were recorded for this clonotype. This chain links TRBV10-3 with TRBJ2-7; possibly TRBD1 for D (6 bases). Germline V gene sequence: CDR1 ENHRY, CDR2 SYGVKD. The ends were cut back, 2 bases at V and 5 bases at J, with 10 bases in the middle. CDR3 length: 13 amino acids. The CDR3 bases are TGTGCCATCAGTGAGACAGGGTACGACGAGCAGTACTTC. Protein product: CAISETGYDEQYF.

This clonotype was picked up a small number of times. The chain couples TRBV5-1 to TRBJ1-2, with D possibly matching TRBD1 (5 bases). Germline assignment: CDR1 SGHRS and CDR2 YFSETQ. Trimming shortened V by 5 bases and J by 4 bases, and 15 bases separated the two germline ends. The CDR3 has 14 residues. The CDR3 region is CASRRDQGLYGYTF. The DNA for the CDR3 is TGCGCCAGCAGGCGCGACCAGGGCCTCTATGGCTACACCTTC.

This clonotype was seen only a few times. V usage is TRBV24-1 and J usage is TRBJ2-5, with 8 nucleotides matching TRBD2. This CDR3 region has 19 residues. Germline V gene lookup returns CDR1 KGHDR and CDR2 SFDVKD. The V gene end was trimmed by 2 bases and the J gene end by 7 bases; junction bases not matched to a gene: 20. This chain's CDR3 is CATSDSDPGGQAPSGTQYF. The CDR3 nucleotides read TGTGCCACCAGTGATTCGGATCCGGGAGGGCAGGCCCCATCGGGGACCCAGTACTTC.

This clonotype showed up many times. The rearrangement uses TRBV5-6 and TRBJ2-7; 12 bases match TRBD2. CDR1 is SGHDT and CDR2 is YYEEEE in the germline V gene. Unmatched junction bases numbered 4, after V lost 4 bases and J lost 2 bases. CDR3 length equals 15 residues. CDR3 protein: CASSQLAGGTYEQYF. CDR3 in DNA: TGTGCCAGCAGCCAACTAGCGGGAGGCACCTACGAGCAGTACTTC.

J is TRBJ2-1 and V is TRBV7-2, with D perhaps TRBD2 (6 bases). Germline V gene sequence: CDR1 SGHTA, CDR2 FQGNSA. V shed 4 bases and J shed 8 bases, with 12 bases lying between them. CDR3 length: 13 amino acids. The CDR3 here is CASSSRTIDEQFF. The CDR3 bases are TGTGCCAGCAGCTCCCGGACTATCGATGAGCAGTTCTTC. The complete variable domain, with remaining parts taken from reference TRBV7-2 and TRBJ2-1, reads GAGVSQSPSNKVTEKGKDVELRCDPISGHTALYWYRQSLGQGLEFLIYFQGNSAPDKSGLPSDRFSAERTGGSVSTLTIQRTQQEDSAVYLCASSSRTIDEQFFGPGTRLTVL.

This clonotype was observed a handful of times. The chain combines TRBV28 with TRBJ2-1; 14 bases are a match to TRBD2. V lost 7 bases, J lost 8 bases, and 10 bases stayed unmatched. Germline CDR1 and CDR2: MDHEN and SYDVKM. The CDR3 sequence is 16 residues long. The DNA for the CDR3 is TGTGCCAGCACCCCCTCGACTAGCGGGAGGGTACATGAGCAGTTCTTC. This sequence encodes CASTPSTSGRVHEQFF.

The chain uses TRBV20-1 and TRBJ2-1; weak D call: TRBD1 (6 bases). The V and J ends lost 5 bases and 6 bases respectively, with 14 bases between them. The length of the CDR3 is 13 residues. Germline V gene sequence: CDR1 DFQATT, CDR2 SNEGSKA (reference sequence). The CDR3 reads CSASRTARNEQFF. For the CDR3, the DNA is TGCAGTGCTTCCCGGACAGCCCGCAATGAGCAGTTCTTC.

This clonotype was seen more than once but under ten times. The chain couples TRBV30 to TRBJ1-5; 7 bases are shared with TRBD1. Germline V lookup: CDR1 GTSNPN, CDR2 SVGIG (reference sequence). This CDR3 comprises 14 residues. The J segment lost 5 bases and the V segment lost 2 bases, leaving 6 bases of the junction unmatched. CDR3 nucleotide sequence: TGTGCCTGGAGTACTACAACAGGGGATCAGCCCCAGCATTTT. Translation gives CAWSTTTGDQPQHF.

This clonotype was observed a handful of times. The chain joins TRBV12-3 or TRBV12-4 to TRBJ1-1, with a tentative D call TRBD1 (5 bases). V lost 2 bases, J lost 0 bases, and 16 bases lay in between. This CDR3 is built from 17 residues. The CDR3 is CASSLTPGLELNTEAFF. CDR3 DNA: TGTGCCAGCAGTTTAACTCCGGGACTTGAGTTGAACACTGAAGCTTTCTTT.

This chain connects TRBV4-3 to TRBJ1-4; perhaps TRBD1 as D (5 bases). Germline assignment: CDR1 LGHNA and CDR2 YSLEER. V was shortened by 2 bases and J by 0 bases, with 10 bases between the two germline ends. CDR3 length: 16 amino acids. The CDR3 DNA reads TGCGCCAGCAGCCAACCAGACAGTGCAACTAATGAAAAACTGTTTTTT. This sequence encodes CASSQPDSATNEKLFF.

This clonotype has only a few counts. V and J are TRBV7-2 and TRBJ2-1; possibly TRBD2 for D (5 bases). The CDR3 covers 17 residues. Trimming left V 3 bases short and J 0 bases short, with 15 bases between. CDR1 is SGHTA and CDR2 is FQGNSA in the germline V gene. The DNA of the CDR3 is TGTGCCAGCAGCTTCAGCTTGGGCGGGTTCTCCTACAATGAGCAGTTCTTC. It yields the protein CASSFSLGGFSYNEQFF.

There are a few counts of this clonotype. The chain has TRBV9 and TRBJ2-2; TRBD1 matches at 10 bases. This CDR3 is built from 16 residues. The germline CDR1 and CDR2 sequences are SGDLS and YYNGEE. Germline trimming cut 2 bases from V and 4 bases from J; bases unmatched to any gene: 5. The CDR3 protein is CASSVSGQGGTGELFF. As DNA, the CDR3 is TGTGCCAGCAGCGTCTCCGGACAGGGGGGCACCGGGGAGCTGTTTTTT. The whole variable domain, filled in from reference TRBV9 and TRBJ2-2, reads DSGVTQTPKHLITATGQRVTLRCSPRSGDLSVYWYQQSLDQGLQFLIQYYNGEERAKGNILERFSAQQFPDLHSELNLSSLELGDSALYFCASSVSGQGGTGELFFGEGSRLTVL.

This clonotype was observed a handful of times. This chain links TRBV5-1 with TRBJ2-1; D is possibly TRBD2 (6 bases). The CDR3 spans 15 residues. Deletions cut 2 bases from V and 3 bases from J, with 12 bases between. Germline CDR1 and CDR2: SGHRS and YFSETQ. The CDR3 coding sequence is TGCGCCAGCAGCTTCGACGGGGGTCGCTACAATGAGCAGTTCTTC. Encoded protein: CASSFDGGRYNEQFF.

Only a few counts were recorded for this clonotype. V is TRBV5-6 and J is TRBJ2-5, with D hard to call. The CDR3 extends over 13 amino acids. V was trimmed by 0 bases and J by 3 bases, leaving 6 bases between them. Per germline, CDR1 SGHDT and CDR2 YYEEEE. The CDR3 region has the DNA TGTGCCAGCAGCTTGGACTTCGAAGAGACCCAGTACTTC. It is translated as CASSLDFEETQYF.

This chain joins TRBV11-2 and TRBJ2-5; 8 nucleotides agree with TRBD1. Trimming removed 5 bases from V and 5 bases from J; junction bases left unmatched: 7. Looked up from germline, CDR1 is SGHAT and CDR2 is FQNNGV. The CDR3 extends over 14 amino acids. The CDR3: CASSRDRPGETQYF. In DNA, the CDR3 is TGTGCCAGCAGCCGGGACAGGCCGGGGGAGACCCAGTACTTC.

The chain carries TRBV12-3 or TRBV12-4 and TRBJ2-3, with D possibly TRBD2 on 6 matching bases. V was clipped by 2 bases and J by 4 bases, with 16 bases between them. The CDR3 sequence is 16 residues long. In nucleotides, the CDR3 is TGTGCCAGCAGTTTACCCCTCGGGCGGGGCCCAGATACGCAGTATTTT. It encodes CASSLPLGRGPDTQYF.

This clonotype was observed a handful of times. The V call is TRBV5-5, the J call TRBJ2-3, with D possibly TRBD2 on 5 matching bases. This CDR3 region has 14 residues. Germline-derived CDR1 and CDR2 are SGHKS and YYEKEE (reference sequence). The V and J ends lost 5 bases and 0 bases respectively, with 10 bases between them. CDR3 sequence (DNA): TGTGCCAGCAGGGAGGACCTGAGCACAGATACGCAGTATTTT. It specifies CASREDLSTDTQYF.